Presented here are 10 T cell receptor beta chains from one specimen sequenced in a study of blood T cell repertoires in COVID-19. Produced via immunoSEQ multiplex PCR; TCRdb's table is partial and in-frame only. The sample lists 150,000 to 200,000 clones; roughly 86% were seen once. The specimen sequenced was peripheral blood. The receptors were gathered from a woman aged 30 to 39 with active or convalescent COVID-19.

The chain links TRBV13 to TRBJ1-2; TRBD1 matches 9 bases. Per the germline V gene, CDR1 is PRHDT and CDR2 is FYEKMQ (reference sequence). J gave up 6 bases and V 3 bases, and 11 bases lay outside the gene matches. This CDR3 contains 16 residues. CDR3 amino acids: CASSFQQGAGKDGYTF. Here the CDR3 DNA reads TGTGCCAGCAGCTTTCAACAGGGGGCCGGGAAGGATGGCTACACCTTC.

The rearrangement joins TRBV27 to TRBJ1-1; D perhaps matches TRBD1 (6 bases). V was trimmed by 2 bases and J by 2 bases, leaving 9 bases between them. The CDR3 length is 14 residues. CDR1 MNHEY and CDR2 SMNVEV come from the germline V gene (reference sequence). The CDR3 protein is CASSLRGANTEAFF. CDR3 nucleotide sequence: TGTGCCAGCAGTTTACGGGGGGCAAACACTGAAGCTTTCTTT.

As regards this clone: Germline and junction disagree at one end, which may indicate a read error. J is TRBJ2-2 and V is TRBV7-7; TRBD1 matches 8 bases. The CDR3 has 15 amino acids. Germline V gene lookup returns CDR1 SSHAT and CDR2 FNYEAQ (reference sequence). The CDR3 loop is CASSPGTGSAGELFF. CDR3 DNA: TGTGCTAGCAGCCCCGGGACAGGTTCTGCGGGGGAGCTGTTTTTT.

The chain recombines TRBV5-1 with TRBJ2-6; D is perhaps TRBD2 (5 bases). V lost 2 bases to trimming and J lost 1 base, with 16 bases between them. Germline loops: CDR1 SGHRS, CDR2 YFSETQ. The CDR3 runs to 18 residues. CDR3 sequence (DNA): TGCGCCAGCAGCTTAGCGGCAGGACCGCTTTCTGGGGCCAACGTCCTGACTTTC. It codes for CASSLAAGPLSGANVLTF.

The chain carries TRBV9 and TRBJ1-1, with a tentative D call TRBD1 (5 bases). The V gene lost 1 base and the J gene lost 6 bases, with 10 bases spanning the gap. CDR1 and CDR2 from the germline V gene are SGDLS and YYNGEE. This CDR3 spans 13 amino acids. The CDR3 sequence is CASSVQGSAEAFF. The CDR3 nucleotides are TGTGCCAGCAGCGTACAGGGAAGCGCTGAAGCTTTCTTT.

This rearrangement joins TRBV28 to TRBJ1-5; 7 positions match TRBD1. Germline V gene lookup returns CDR1 MDHEN and CDR2 SYDVKM. J was trimmed by 5 bases and V by 7 bases; bases with no gene match: 8. This CDR3 is 14 amino acids long. This CDR3 is CASTSTGTYQPQHF. Here the CDR3 DNA reads TGTGCCAGCACTTCGACAGGGACATATCAGCCCCAGCATTTT.

The CDR3 region is CAWSGETEAFF. In DNA form, the CDR3 reads TGTGCCTGGAGTGGAGAGACTGAAGCTTTCTTT. The chain is built from TRBV30 and TRBJ1-1; D not certain. Trimming left V 1 base short and J 5 bases short, with 5 bases between. CDR3 length equals 11 residues. The germline gives CDR1 GTSNPN, CDR2 SVGIG (reference sequence).

The chain has TRBV19 and TRBJ2-2, with no clear D. CDR1 is LNHDA, CDR2 SQIVND, per germline (reference sequence). V was trimmed by 5 bases and J by 3 bases, leaving 13 bases between them. CDR3 length: 15 amino acids. CDR3 protein: CASSPGWSYTGELFF. The CDR3 bases are TGTGCCAGTAGTCCTGGCTGGAGTTACACCGGGGAGCTGTTTTTT.

CDR3 sequence: CASSVDRLNEAFF. CDR3 sequence (DNA): TGTGCCAGCAGTGTAGACAGATTGAATGAAGCTTTCTTT. The chain uses TRBV25-1 and TRBJ1-1, with D maybe TRBD1 (5 bases). The CDR3 has 13 residues. The germline V and J ends were trimmed by 4 bases and 7 bases, with 13 bases remaining between them. The germline gives CDR1 MGHDK, CDR2 SYGVNS.

This clone was observed a single time. The chain is built from TRBV28 and TRBJ1-2, with a tentative D call TRBD1 (5 bases). Germline loops: CDR1 MDHEN, CDR2 SYDVKM. Deletions cut 5 bases from V and 0 bases from J, with 10 bases between. The length of the CDR3 is 14 residues. CDR3 nucleotides: TGTGCCAGCAGTCCACAGGTTCCTAACTATGGCTACACCTTC. Translated: CASSPQVPNYGYTF.